This T cell receptor (beta chain) was captured by sequencing in a study of T cell responses to AZD1222 COVID-19 vaccine. The method was immunoSEQ multiplex PCR; TCRdb's version includes in-frame clones alone and lacks a portion of them. The sample has approximately 140,000 clones, approximately 90% seen once; the top ten hold about 3.3%. Germline lookup yields CDR1 SGHNT and CDR2 YYREEE (reference sequence). This CDR3 comprises 15 residues. The V end lost 1 base, the J end lost 4 bases, and 14 bases lay between the germline ends. The genes are TRBV5-4 and TRBJ2-5, with unresolved D. Sequencing was performed on peripheral blood, taken 28 days after the second AZD1222 dose. This sequence originates from an adult who received the AZD1222 COVID-19 vaccine. This CDR3 is CASSLSRDLRETQYF. CDR3 coding DNA: TGTGCCAGCAGCTTGAGTAGGGATCTAAGAGAGACCCAGTACTTC.